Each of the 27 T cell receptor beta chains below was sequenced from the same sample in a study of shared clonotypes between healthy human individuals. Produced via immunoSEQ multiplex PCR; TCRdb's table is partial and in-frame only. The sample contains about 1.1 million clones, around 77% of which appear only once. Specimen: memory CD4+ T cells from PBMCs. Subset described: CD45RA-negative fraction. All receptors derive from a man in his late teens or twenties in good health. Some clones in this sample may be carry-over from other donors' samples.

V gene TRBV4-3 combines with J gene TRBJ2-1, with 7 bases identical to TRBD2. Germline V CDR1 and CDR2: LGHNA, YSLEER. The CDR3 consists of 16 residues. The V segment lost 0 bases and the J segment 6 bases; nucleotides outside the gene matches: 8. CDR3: CASSQEGLVPSNEQFF. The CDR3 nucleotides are TGCGCCAGCAGCCAAGAAGGACTAGTTCCGTCCAATGAGCAGTTCTTC.

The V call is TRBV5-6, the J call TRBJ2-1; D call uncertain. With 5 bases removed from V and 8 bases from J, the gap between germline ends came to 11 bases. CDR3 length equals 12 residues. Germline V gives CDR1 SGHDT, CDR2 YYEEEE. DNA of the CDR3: TGTGCCAGCAGGTACAGTGTGGATGAGCAGTTCTTC. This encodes CASRYSVDEQFF.

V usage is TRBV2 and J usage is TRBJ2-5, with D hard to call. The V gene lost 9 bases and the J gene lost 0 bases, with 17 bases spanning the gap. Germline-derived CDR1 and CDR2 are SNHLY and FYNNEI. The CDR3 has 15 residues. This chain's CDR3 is CASDGGYPNQETQYF. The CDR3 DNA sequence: TGTGCCAGTGATGGCGGATACCCTAACCAAGAGACCCAGTACTTC.

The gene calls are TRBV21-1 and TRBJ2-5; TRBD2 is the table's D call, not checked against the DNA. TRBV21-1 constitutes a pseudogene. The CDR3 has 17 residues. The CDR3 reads CASSKGLTSGKGETQYF. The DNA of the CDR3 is TGTGCCAGCAGCAAAGGCTTGACTAGCGGTAAAGGAGAGACCCAGTACTTC.

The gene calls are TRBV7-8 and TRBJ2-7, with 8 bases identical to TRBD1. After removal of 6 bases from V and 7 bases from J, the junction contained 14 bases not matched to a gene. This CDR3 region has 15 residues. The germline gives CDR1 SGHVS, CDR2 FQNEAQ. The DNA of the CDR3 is TGTGCCAGCAGTACCTTCACGGACAGGGCGGGTGAGCAGTACTTC. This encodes CASSTFTDRAGEQYF.

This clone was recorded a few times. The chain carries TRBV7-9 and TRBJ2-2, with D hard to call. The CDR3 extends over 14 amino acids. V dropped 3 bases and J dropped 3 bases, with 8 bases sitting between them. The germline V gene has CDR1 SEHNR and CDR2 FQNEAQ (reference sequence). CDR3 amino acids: CASSFAADTGELFF. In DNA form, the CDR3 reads TGTGCCAGCAGCTTTGCGGCCGACACCGGGGAGCTGTTTTTT.

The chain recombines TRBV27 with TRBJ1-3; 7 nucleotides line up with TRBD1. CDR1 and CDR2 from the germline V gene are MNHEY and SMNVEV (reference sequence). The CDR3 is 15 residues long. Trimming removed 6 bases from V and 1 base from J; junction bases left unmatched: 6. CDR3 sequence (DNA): TGTGCCAGCAGGTCCGGGACAGCTTCTGGAAACACCATATATTTT. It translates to CASRSGTASGNTIYF.

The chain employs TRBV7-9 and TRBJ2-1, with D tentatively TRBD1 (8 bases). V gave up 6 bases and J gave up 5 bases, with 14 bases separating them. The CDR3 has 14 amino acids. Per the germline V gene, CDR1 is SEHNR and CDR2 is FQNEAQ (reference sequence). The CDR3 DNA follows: TGTGCCAGCAGGGGTACAGGGGGGGACAATGAGCAGTTCTTC. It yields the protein CASRGTGGDNEQFF.

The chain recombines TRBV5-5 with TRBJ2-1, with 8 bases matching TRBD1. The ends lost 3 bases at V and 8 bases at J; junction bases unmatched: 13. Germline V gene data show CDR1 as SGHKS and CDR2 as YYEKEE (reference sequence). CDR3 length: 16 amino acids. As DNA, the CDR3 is TGTGCCAGCAGCTCGATAGGACAGGGTAGGAGGGATGAGCAGTTCTTC. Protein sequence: CASSSIGQGRRDEQFF.

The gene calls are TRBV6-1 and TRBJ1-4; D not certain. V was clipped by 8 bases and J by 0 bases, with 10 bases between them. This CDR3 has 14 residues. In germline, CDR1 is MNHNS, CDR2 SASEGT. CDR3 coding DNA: TGTGCCAGCTCTTTGACAACAACTAATGAAAAACTGTTTTTT. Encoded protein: CASSLTTTNEKLFF.

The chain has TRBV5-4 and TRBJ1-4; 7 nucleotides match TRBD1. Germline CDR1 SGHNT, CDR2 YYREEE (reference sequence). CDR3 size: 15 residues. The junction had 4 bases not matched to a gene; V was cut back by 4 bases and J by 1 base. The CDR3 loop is CASSPQGGTNEKLFF. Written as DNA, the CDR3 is TGTGCCAGCAGCCCCCAGGGGGGAACTAATGAAAAACTGTTTTTT.

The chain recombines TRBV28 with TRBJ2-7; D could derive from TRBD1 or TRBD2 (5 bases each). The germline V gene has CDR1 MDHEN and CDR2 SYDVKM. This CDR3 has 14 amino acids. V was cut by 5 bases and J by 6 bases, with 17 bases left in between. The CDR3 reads CASSPPGAWGEQYF. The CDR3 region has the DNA TGTGCCAGCAGTCCCCCCGGGGCATGGGGCGAGCAGTACTTC. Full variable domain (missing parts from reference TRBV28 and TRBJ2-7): DVKVTQSSRYLVKRTGEKVFLECVQDMDHENMFWYRQDPGLGLRLIYFSYDVKMKEKGDIPEGYSVSREKKERFSLILESASTNQTSMYLCASSPPGAWGEQYFGPGTRLTVT.

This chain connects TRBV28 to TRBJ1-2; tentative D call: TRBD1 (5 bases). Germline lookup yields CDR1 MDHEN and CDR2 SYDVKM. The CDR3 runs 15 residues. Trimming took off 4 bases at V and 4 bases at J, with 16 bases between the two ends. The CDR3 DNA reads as TGTGCCAGCAGTTCCCCCGGGACGGGAATCTATGGCTACACCTTC. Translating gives CASSSPGTGIYGYTF.

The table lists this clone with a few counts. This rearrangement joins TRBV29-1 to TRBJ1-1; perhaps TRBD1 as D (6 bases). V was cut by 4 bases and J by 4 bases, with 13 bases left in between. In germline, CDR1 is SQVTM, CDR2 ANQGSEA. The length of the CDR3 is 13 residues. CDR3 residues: CSVAGTLITEAFF. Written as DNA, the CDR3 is TGCAGCGTTGCCGGGACACTTATCACTGAAGCTTTCTTT.

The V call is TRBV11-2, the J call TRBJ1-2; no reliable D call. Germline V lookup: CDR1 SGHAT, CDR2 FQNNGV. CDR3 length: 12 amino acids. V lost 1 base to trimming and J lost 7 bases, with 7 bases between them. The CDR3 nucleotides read TGTGCCAGCAGCTTAGGGGAACGTGGCTACACCTTC. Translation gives CASSLGERGYTF.

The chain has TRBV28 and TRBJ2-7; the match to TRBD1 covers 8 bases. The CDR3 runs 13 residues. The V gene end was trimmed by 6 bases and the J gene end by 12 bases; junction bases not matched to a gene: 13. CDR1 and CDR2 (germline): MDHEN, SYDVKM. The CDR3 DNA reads TGTGCCAGCAGGATGGGACAGGCGCTCCGTCGGTACTTC. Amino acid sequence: CASRMGQALRRYF.

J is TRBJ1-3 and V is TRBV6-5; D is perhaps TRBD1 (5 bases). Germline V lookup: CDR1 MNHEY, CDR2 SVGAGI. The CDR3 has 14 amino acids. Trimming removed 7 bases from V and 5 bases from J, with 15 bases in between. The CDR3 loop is CASTAGGDRNTIYF. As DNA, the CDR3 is TGTGCCAGCACCGCGGGGGGGGATCGAAACACCATATATTTT.

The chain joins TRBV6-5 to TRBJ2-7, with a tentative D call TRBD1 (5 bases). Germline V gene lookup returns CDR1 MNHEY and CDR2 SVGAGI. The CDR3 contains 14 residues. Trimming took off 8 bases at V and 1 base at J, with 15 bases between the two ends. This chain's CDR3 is CASGKGKWSYEQYF. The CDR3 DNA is TGTGCCAGCGGTAAGGGGAAATGGTCCTACGAGCAGTACTTC.

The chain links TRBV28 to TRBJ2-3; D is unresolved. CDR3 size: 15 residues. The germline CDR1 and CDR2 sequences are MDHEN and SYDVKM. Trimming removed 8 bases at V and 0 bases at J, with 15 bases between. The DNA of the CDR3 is TGTGCCAGCTGCCCCTTAGGAGAAAGCACAGATACGCAGTATTTT. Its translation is CASCPLGESTDTQYF.

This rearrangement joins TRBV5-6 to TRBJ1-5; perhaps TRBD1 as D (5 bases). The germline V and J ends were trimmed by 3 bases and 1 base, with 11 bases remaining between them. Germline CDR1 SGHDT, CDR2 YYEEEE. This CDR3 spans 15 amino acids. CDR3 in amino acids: CASSSIQESNQPQHF. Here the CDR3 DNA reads TGTGCCAGCAGCTCAATACAGGAAAGCAATCAGCCCCAGCATTTT.

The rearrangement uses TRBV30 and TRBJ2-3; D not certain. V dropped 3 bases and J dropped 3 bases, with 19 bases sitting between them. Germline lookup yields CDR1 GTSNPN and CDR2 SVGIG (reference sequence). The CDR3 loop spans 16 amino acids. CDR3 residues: CAWRGKTGEGTDTQYF. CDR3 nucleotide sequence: TGTGCCTGGAGAGGGAAGACGGGCGAAGGTACAGATACGCAGTATTTT.

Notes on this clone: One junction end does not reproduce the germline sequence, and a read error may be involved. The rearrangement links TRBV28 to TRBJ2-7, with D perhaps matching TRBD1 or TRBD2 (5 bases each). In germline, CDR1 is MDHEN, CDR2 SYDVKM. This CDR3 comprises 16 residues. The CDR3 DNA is TGTGCCGGCAGTTACACCTCCGGGACGGAGGAGTACGAGCAGTACTTC. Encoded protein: CAGSYTSGTEEYEQYF.

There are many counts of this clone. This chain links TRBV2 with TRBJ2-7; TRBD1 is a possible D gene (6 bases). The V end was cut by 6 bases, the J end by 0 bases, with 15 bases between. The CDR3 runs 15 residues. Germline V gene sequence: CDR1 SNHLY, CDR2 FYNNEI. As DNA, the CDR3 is TGTGCCAGCAGGCAAGACAGGCTCAGCTCCTACGAGCAGTACTTC. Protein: CASRQDRLSSYEQYF.

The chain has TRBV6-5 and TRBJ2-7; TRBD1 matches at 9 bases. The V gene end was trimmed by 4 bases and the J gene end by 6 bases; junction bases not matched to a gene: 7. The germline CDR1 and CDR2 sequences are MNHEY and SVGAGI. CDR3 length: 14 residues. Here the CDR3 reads CASSWDRVSGEQYF. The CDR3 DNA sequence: TGTGCCAGCAGTTGGGACAGGGTATCGGGCGAGCAGTACTTC.

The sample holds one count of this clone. The CDR3 loop is CSVGSASYEQYF. As DNA, the CDR3 is TGCAGCGTTGGGAGCGCCTCCTACGAGCAGTACTTC. The gene calls are TRBV29-1 and TRBJ2-7; D gene ambiguous. Trimming pared 4 bases from V and 0 bases from J, leaving 7 bases between. The CDR3 contains 12 residues. Germline V gene lookup returns CDR1 SQVTM and CDR2 ANQGSEA.

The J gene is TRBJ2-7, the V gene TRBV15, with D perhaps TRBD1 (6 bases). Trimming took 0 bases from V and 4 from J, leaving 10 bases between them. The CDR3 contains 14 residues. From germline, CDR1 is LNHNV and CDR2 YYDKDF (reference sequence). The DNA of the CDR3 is TGTGCCACCAGCAGAGAGGTCAGGGGTTACGAGCAGTACTTC. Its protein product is CATSREVRGYEQYF.

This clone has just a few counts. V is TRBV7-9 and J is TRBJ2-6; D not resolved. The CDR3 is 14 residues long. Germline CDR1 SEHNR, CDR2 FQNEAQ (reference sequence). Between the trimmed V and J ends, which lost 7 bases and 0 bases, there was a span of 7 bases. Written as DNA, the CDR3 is TGTGCCAGCATCCCTCCCTCTGGGGCCAACGTCCTGACTTTC. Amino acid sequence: CASIPPSGANVLTF.